This is a list of T cell receptor beta chains from one sample in a study of T cell changes during pregnancy in multiple sclerosis. Here immunoSEQ multiplex PCR was the method, and the copy in TCRdb shows in-frame clones only, minus some. The data contain roughly 39,000 clones, approximately 91% of them singletons. The sample consisted of PBMCs (not recorded whether the cells were cultured). The source is a female donor with multiple sclerosis, enrolled in a pregnancy study. Each CDR3 is given with its conserved first and last residue. A D gene is named only where the DNA matches it firmly. Rows may omit the clone size; those that give it use once, few, many or a size class.

D: -; size: -; V: TRBV21-1; J: TRBJ2-4; DNA: TGTGCCAGCAGGCCGGGACAGAAAAACATTCAGTACTTC; CDR3: CASRPGQKNIQYF
D: -; size: -; V: TRBV19; J: TRBJ2-4; DNA: TGTGCCAGTGGAAACGGAGGCCAAGCCAAAAACATTCAGTACTTC; CDR3: CASGNGGQAKNIQYF
D: TRBD1; size: -; V: TRBV6-5; J: TRBJ2-7; DNA: TGTGCCAGCAGTTACTCTACAGGGGAAATTGCGAACGAGCAGTACTTC; CDR3: CASSYSTGEIANEQYF
D: -; size: once; V: TRBV5-1; J: TRBJ2-5; DNA: TGCGCCAGCAGCTTGGTTGGAGACCAAGAGCCGACCCAGTACTTC; CDR3: CASSLVGDQEPTQYF
D: -; size: -; V: TRBV30; J: TRBJ1-4; DNA: TGTGCCTGGAGTGGCCCTACTGATAATGAAAAACTGTTTTTT; CDR3: CAWSGPTDNEKLFF
D: -; size: -; V: TRBV6-5; J: TRBJ2-1; DNA: TGTGCCAGCAGTTACTCGGCTAAGGACAATGAGCAGTTCTTC; CDR3: CASSYSAKDNEQFF
D: TRBD2; size: once; V: TRBV2; J: TRBJ2-1; DNA: TGTGCCAGCAGGCCAACTAGCGGGCTCTACAATGAGCAGTTCTTC; CDR3: CASRPTSGLYNEQFF
D: -; size: -; V: TRBV7-2; J: TRBJ2-5; DNA: TGTGCCAGCAGCTTATCGTGGGGACTTGAGACCCAGTACTTC; CDR3: CASSLSWGLETQYF
D: -; size: -; V: TRBV2; J: TRBJ2-7; DNA: TGTGCCAGCAGCCCCGGCTACGAGCAGTACTTC; CDR3: CASSPGYEQYF
D: -; size: -; V: TRBV6-1; J: TRBJ2-7; DNA: TGTGCCAGCATCTCGAGGACTCCCCACGAGCAGTACTTC; CDR3: CASISRTPHEQYF
D: -; size: -; V: TRBV10-1; J: TRBJ2-7; DNA: TGCGCCAGCAGTGATTCCAGGAGCTCCTACGAGCAGTACTTC; CDR3: CASSDSRSSYEQYF
D: TRBD2; size: -; V: TRBV27; J: TRBJ2-1; DNA: TGTGCCAGCAGTCCTCACCTGGGACTAGCGGGAGTGCGGTCCTACAATGAGCAGTTCTTC; CDR3: CASSPHLGLAGVRSYNEQFF
D: -; size: -; V: TRBV4-2; J: TRBJ2-5; DNA: TGTGCCAGCAGCCAAGATGCTAGCGTGGGCGAGACCCAGTACTTC; CDR3: CASSQDASVGETQYF
D: -; size: -; V: TRBV4-3; J: TRBJ2-7; DNA: TGCGCCAGCAGCACTCGGCCAGGACCCTACGAGCAGTACTTC; CDR3: CASSTRPGPYEQYF
D: -; size: -; V: TRBV5-1; J: TRBJ2-7; DNA: TGCGCCAGCAGCTTGGATGTGACGGCGGTCTCCTACGAGCAGTACTTC; CDR3: CASSLDVTAVSYEQYF
D: TRBD1; size: -; V: TRBV2; J: TRBJ1-3; DNA: TGTGCCAGCAGTGAAGCCCGGGACAGCAGAAACACCATATATTTT; CDR3: CASSEARDSRNTIYF
D: TRBD1; size: -; V: TRBV18; J: TRBJ1-1; DNA: TGTGCCAGCTCACCTCGACAGGGGGCGGACACTGAAGCTTTCTTT; CDR3: CASSPRQGADTEAFF
D: TRBD1; size: -; V: TRBV9; J: TRBJ1-6; DNA: TGTGCCAGCACCAGGACAGGGAAGGACAATTCACCCCTCCACTTT; CDR3: CASTRTGKDNSPLHF
D: -; size: -; V: TRBV12-5; J: TRBJ2-2; DNA: TGTGCTAGTGGTTTAACTACAAATTTGGGGACCGGGGAGCTGTTTTTT; CDR3: CASGLTTNLGTGELFF
D: TRBD1; size: -; V: TRBV6-5; J: TRBJ1-5; DNA: TGTGCCAGCAGTGCGACAGGGGTTCAGCCCCAGCATTTT; CDR3: CASSATGVQPQHF
D: TRBD1; size: -; V: TRBV7-2; J: TRBJ1-4; DNA: TGTGCCAGCAGCTTTAGGACAGGTTTTAATGAAAAACTGTTTTTT; CDR3: CASSFRTGFNEKLFF
D: -; size: once; V: TRBV28; J: TRBJ2-1; DNA: TGTGCCAGCCACAGTAGCGAAGGTGAGCAGTTCTTC; CDR3: CASHSSEGEQFF
D: -; size: -; V: TRBV4-1; J: TRBJ2-5; DNA: TGCGCCAGCAGCCCTCCGGCATGGCCAGCGACCCAGTACTTC; CDR3: CASSPPAWPATQYF
D: TRBD2; size: -; V: TRBV18; J: TRBJ2-1; DNA: TGTGCCAGCTCACCACCTCTAGCGGGAGCACACAATGAGCAGTTCTTC; CDR3: CASSPPLAGAHNEQFF
D: TRBD1; size: -; V: TRBV6-6; J: TRBJ1-3; DNA: TGTGCCAGCAGTTTTCTAGGGGGCACCTCTGGAAACACCATATATTTT; CDR3: CASSFLGGTSGNTIYF
D: -; size: -; V: TRBV4-3; J: TRBJ1-2; DNA: TGCGCCAGCAGCCAGGAAATGGGACCGCTTAGGGGTGGCTACACCTTC; CDR3: CASSQEMGPLRGGYTF
D: -; size: -; V: TRBV5-6; J: TRBJ2-1; DNA: TGTGCCAGCAGCTTTAGGACCTACAATGAGCAGTTCTTC; CDR3: CASSFRTYNEQFF